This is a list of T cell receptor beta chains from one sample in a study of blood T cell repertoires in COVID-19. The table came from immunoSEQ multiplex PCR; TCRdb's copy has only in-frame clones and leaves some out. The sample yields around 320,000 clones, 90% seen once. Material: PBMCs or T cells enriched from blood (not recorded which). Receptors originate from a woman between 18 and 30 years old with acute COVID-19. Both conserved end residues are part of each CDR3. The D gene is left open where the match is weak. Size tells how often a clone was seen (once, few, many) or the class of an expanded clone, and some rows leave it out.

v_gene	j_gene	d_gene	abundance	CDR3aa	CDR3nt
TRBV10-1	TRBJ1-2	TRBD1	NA	CASSESRTGYGYTF	TGCGCCAGCAGTGAGTCGAGGACAGGCTATGGCTACACCTTC
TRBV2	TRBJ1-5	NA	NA	CASTRVSNQPQHF	TGTGCCAGCACCAGGGTTTCCAATCAGCCCCAGCATTTT
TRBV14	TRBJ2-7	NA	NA	CASSQDEGYYEQYF	TGTGCCAGCAGCCAAGATGAGGGTTACTACGAGCAGTACTTC
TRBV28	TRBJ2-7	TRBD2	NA	CASKTGTSGYEQYF	TGTGCCAGCAAAACCGGGACTAGCGGCTACGAGCAGTACTTC
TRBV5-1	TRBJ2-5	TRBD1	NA	CASSLDRGQETQYF	TGCGCCAGCAGCTTGGACAGGGGGCAAGAGACCCAGTACTTC
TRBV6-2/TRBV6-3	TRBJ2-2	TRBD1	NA	CASSYPDRGWGTGELFF	TGTGCCAGCAGTTACCCGGACAGGGGCTGGGGCACCGGGGAGCTGTTTTTT
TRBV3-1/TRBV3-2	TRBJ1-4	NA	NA	CASRTNGGEKLFF	TGTGCCAGCAGGACTAACGGGGGTGAAAAACTGTTTTTT
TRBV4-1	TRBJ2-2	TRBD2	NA	CASSPSSGRSSGELFF	TGCGCCAGCAGTCCATCTAGCGGGAGGAGTTCCGGGGAGCTGTTTTTT
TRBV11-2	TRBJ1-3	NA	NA	CASSLTGDSGNTIYF	TGTGCCAGCAGCTTAACAGGAGATTCCGGAAACACCATATATTTT
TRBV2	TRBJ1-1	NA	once	CASFLWNTEAFF	TGTGCCAGCTTCCTTTGGAACACTGAAGCTTTCTTT
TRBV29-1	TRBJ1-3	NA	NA	CSVWLSGNTIYF	TGCAGCGTTTGGCTCTCTGGAAACACCATATATTTT
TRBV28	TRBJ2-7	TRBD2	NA	CASTRPGLADPYEQYF	TGTGCCAGCACTCGACCGGGACTAGCGGACCCCTACGAGCAGTACTTC
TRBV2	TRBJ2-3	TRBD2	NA	CASAGRAGDTQYF	TGTGCCAGTGCCGGGAGGGCGGGAGATACGCAGTATTTT
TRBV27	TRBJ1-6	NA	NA	CASSYIQWGPPGNNSPLHF	TGTGCCAGCAGTTATATTCAATGGGGTCCTCCGGGGAATAATTCACCCCTCCACTTT
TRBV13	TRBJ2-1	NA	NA	CASSTPFFSEQFF	TGTGCCAGCAGCACACCCTTCTTTTCCGAGCAGTTCTTC
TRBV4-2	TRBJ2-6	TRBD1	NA	CASSQVVAYRGAGANVLTF	TGTGCCAGCAGCCAAGTGGTCGCGTACAGGGGGGCTGGGGCCAACGTCCTGACTTTC
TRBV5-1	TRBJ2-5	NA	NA	CASSLADLGETQYF	TGCGCCAGCAGCTTGGCCGACTTAGGAGAGACCCAGTACTTC
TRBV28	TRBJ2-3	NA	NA	CASTTRGGSDTQYF	TGTGCCAGTACAACTAGGGGAGGCTCAGATACGCAGTATTTT
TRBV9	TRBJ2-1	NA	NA	CASSPTRRPAGNEQFF	TGTGCCAGCAGCCCAACCAGAAGACCTGCAGGGAATGAGCAGTTCTTC
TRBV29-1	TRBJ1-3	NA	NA	CSADTGGNTIYF	TGCAGCGCTGACACGGGAGGAAACACCATATATTTT
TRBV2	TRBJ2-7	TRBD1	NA	CASSDFRTGGYYEQYF	TGTGCCAGCAGTGATTTCAGGACAGGGGGATACTACGAGCAGTACTTC
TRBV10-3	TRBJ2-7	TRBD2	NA	CAISESASGTAYEQYF	TGTGCCATCAGTGAGTCGGCTAGCGGGACTGCGTACGAGCAGTACTTC
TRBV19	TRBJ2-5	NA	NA	CATKPGLRQETQYF	TGTGCCACAAAACCGGGACTCCGGCAAGAGACCCAGTACTTC
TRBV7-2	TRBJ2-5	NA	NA	CASSFQQLTETQYF	TGTGCCAGCAGCTTTCAACAGTTAACAGAGACCCAGTACTTC
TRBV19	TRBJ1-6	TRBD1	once	CASSTNSGTGKKTYNSPLHF	TGTGCCAGTAGTACTAATTCGGGGACAGGGAAGAAAACCTATAATTCACCCCTCCACTTT
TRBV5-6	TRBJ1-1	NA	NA	CASSPRSYRDTEAFF	TGTGCCAGCAGCCCGCGGAGCTACAGGGACACTGAAGCTTTCTTT
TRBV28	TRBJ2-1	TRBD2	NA	CASSLTIGLAGDNEQFF	TGTGCCAGCAGCCTGACGATCGGCCTAGCGGGGGACAATGAGCAGTTCTTC
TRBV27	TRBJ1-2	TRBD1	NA	CASSIGGTGLKDGYTF	TGTGCCAGCAGCATTGGGGGGACAGGGTTGAAGGATGGCTACACCTTC
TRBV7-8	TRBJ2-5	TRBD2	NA	CASSSLRAGGETQYF	TGTGCCAGCAGCTCACTTCGTGCGGGAGGAGAGACCCAGTACTTC
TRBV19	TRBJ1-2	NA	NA	CASMDRPYGYTF	TGTGCCAGTATGGACAGACCCTATGGCTACACCTTC
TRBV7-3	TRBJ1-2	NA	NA	CASSLSGGNNYGYTF	TGTGCCAGCAGCTTAAGTGGGGGCAATAACTATGGCTACACCTTC
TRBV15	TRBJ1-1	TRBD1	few	CATSRDDRDPPEAFF	TGTGCCACCAGCAGAGATGACAGGGATCCTCCTGAAGCTTTCTTT
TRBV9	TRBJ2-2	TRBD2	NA	CASSSSRLAGGGATGELFF	TGTGCCAGCAGCTCCAGTAGACTAGCGGGAGGGGGTGCCACCGGGGAGCTGTTTTTT
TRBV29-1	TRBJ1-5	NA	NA	CSVNGGSGQPQHF	TGCAGCGTGAATGGGGGCTCAGGGCAGCCCCAGCATTTT
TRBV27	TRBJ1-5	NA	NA	CASSLGSGGNQPQHF	TGTGCCAGCAGTTTGGGGAGCGGGGGGAACCAGCCCCAGCATTTT
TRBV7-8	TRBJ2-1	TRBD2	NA	CASSLSQGLVSYNEQFF	TGTGCCAGCAGCTTATCCCAGGGACTAGTATCCTACAATGAGCAGTTCTTC
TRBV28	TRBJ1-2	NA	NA	CASSLLSIANYGYTF	TGTGCCAGCAGTTTACTGAGCATAGCTAACTATGGCTACACCTTC
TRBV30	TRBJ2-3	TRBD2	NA	CACGPLAGAIDTQYF	TGTGCCTGCGGACCCCTAGCGGGAGCTATAGATACGCAGTATTTT
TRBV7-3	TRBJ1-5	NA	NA	CASSLGREEPQHF	TGTGCCAGCAGCTTAGGCAGGGAAGAGCCCCAGCATTTT
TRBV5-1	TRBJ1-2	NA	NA	CASSTKTGLLYGYTF	TGCGCCAGCAGCACAAAAACGGGACTACTCTATGGCTACACCTTC
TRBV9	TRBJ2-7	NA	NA	CASSVTSKHEQYF	TGTGCCAGCAGCGTAACAAGTAAACACGAGCAGTACTTC
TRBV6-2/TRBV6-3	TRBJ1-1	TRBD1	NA	CASSYLLRQGNTEAFF	TGTGCCAGCAGTTATCTCCTTCGACAGGGGAACACTGAAGCTTTCTTT